This entry is about one TCR beta chain. The sample belongs to a study of blood T cell repertoires in COVID-19. Study-wide context: The United States, Italy and Spain supplied acute and convalescent COVID-19 samples. In each case, the material was cDNA or gDNA derived from T cells, B-cell-depleted T cells, or PBMCs.

Authors' processing steps: Reference gene primer amplification in the assay estimated nucleated cell counts. Measured with immunoSEQ multiplex PCR; TCRdb has only the in-frame clones, and not every one. V, J and clone size reflect that table, while D and trimming were determined from the DNA. The table lists 95,000 to 110,000 clones, approximately 85% of them singletons. V shed 6 bases and J 5 bases; nucleotides not matched to a gene: 6. Germline V gene data show CDR1 as MNHEY and CDR2 as SVGAGI. This CDR3 is built from 15 residues. Sequenced input: peripheral blood. The chain couples TRBV6-5 to TRBJ2-5; 13 bases map to TRBD2. This TCR came from a man aged 55 to 70 with acute or convalescent COVID-19. This chain's CDR3 is CASRGLAGRHETQYF. CDR3 bases: TGTGCCAGCAGGGGACTAGCGGGGCGCCACGAGACCCAGTACTTC.